These T cell receptor beta chains were read from a single sample in a study of CD8 T cells in Susac syndrome. Using its own MiXCR run on the immunoSEQ multiplex PCR reads, TCRdb lists one record per CDR3 protein. The table has about 180,000 distinct CDR3 sequences, roughly 94% seen once. The material sequenced was CD4+ T cells from PBMCs. Receptors originate from a human donor with Susac syndrome. CDR3s leave out the opening cysteine and the closing phenylalanine or tryptophan. Fields, in order: V gene, J gene, CDR3 length, CDR3 protein.

TRBV9	TRBJ2-5	13	ASSVGTSGQETQY
TRBV2	TRBJ1-5	10	ASSWENQPQH
TRBV19	TRBJ1-2	13	ASREGTVGNYGYT
TRBV7-2	TRBJ2-5	12	ASSITAAQETQY
TRBV5-1	TRBJ1-6	11	ASSGGPSETLH
TRBV2	TRBJ1-5	10	ASSGDRQPQH
TRBV7-9	TRBJ1-1	10	AAQGRNTEAF
TRBV29-1	TRBJ2-1	12	SVAHSGNYNEQF
TRBV3-1	TRBJ1-4	13	ASSQGGTANEKLF
TRBV27	TRBJ1-5	12	ASSPGHGNQPQH
TRBV29-1	TRBJ2-3	13	SALGWREKRDTQY
TRBV19	TRBJ2-1	10	ASSITDNEQF
TRBV23-1	TRBJ1-3	16	ASSQSWLGGGAGNTIY
TRBV7-8	TRBJ2-1	11	ASSLGTANEQF
TRBV9	TRBJ1-1	12	ASNGLYPNTEAF
TRBV7-9	TRBJ2-7	13	ASSPIAGGPHEQY
TRBV16	TRBJ1-5	14	ASSQTTSRGNQPQH
TRBV20-1	TRBJ1-1	13	SARGVDSLNTEAF
TRBV18	TRBJ2-7	13	ASSPGQGRSYEQY
TRBV20-1	TRBJ1-4	11	SAHGGEYEKLF
TRBV28	TRBJ2-1	14	ASSLFASGTRGEQF
TRBV12-3/TRBV12-4	TRBJ2-1	12	ASNPGTGHSEQF
TRBV2	TRBJ2-5	13	ASSKTLGEGETQY
TRBV28	TRBJ2-3	12	ASSLGDRTDTQY
TRBV4-2	TRBJ1-5	19	ASSQDLVRSSGEDSNQPQH
TRBV19	TRBJ2-2	12	ASRQGVNTGELF
TRBV20-1	TRBJ2-7	11	SVTQGYPYEQY
TRBV5-8	TRBJ2-1	10	ASSVALDLQF
TRBV7-9	TRBJ1-1	12	ASSFGTGNTEAF
TRBV2	TRBJ1-4	11	ASSVRKGEKLF
TRBV3-1	TRBJ2-3	11	ASRTRGTDTQY
TRBV20-1	TRBJ2-3	13	SADRILGSGDTQY
TRBV30	TRBJ2-5	11	AWSTQGQETQY
TRBV18	TRBJ1-3	15	ASSPEGSRPSGNTIY
TRBV25-1	TRBJ2-1	12	ASRAGVSYNEQF
TRBV3-1	TRBJ2-7	12	ASSQDRGAYEQY
TRBV5-1	TRBJ2-6	13	ASSQDPLEANVLT
TRBV7-2	TRBJ1-2	12	ASSLVHRGYGYT
TRBV6-5	TRBJ1-2	12	ASTTGTGSYGYT
TRBV9	TRBJ2-7	16	ASSLGLAGGPGTYEQY
TRBV5-1	TRBJ2-2	14	ASSLLAQINTGELF
TRBV7-9	TRBJ2-7	12	ASSMDGLTYEQY
TRBV20-1	TRBJ2-3	12	SVQTGGATDTQY
TRBV30	TRBJ2-5	11	AYLAGGRETQY
TRBV7-2	TRBJ2-2	14	ASSLSLARNTGELF
TRBV7-7	TRBJ2-4	12	ASSSSPSSVIQY
TRBV20-1	TRBJ1-3	11	SGANEVRNTIY
TRBV4-2	TRBJ1-5	13	ASSQDPAPDQPQH
TRBV18	TRBJ2-1	11	ASSPSTSAEQF
TRBV20-1	TRBJ2-7	13	SARPSRGPSYEQY
TRBV28	TRBJ2-7	12	ASTSPGGSYEQY
TRBV7-9	TRBJ2-1	13	ASSSGPSGTGEQF
TRBV10-3	TRBJ2-3	13	AISDDGTATDTQY
TRBV20-1	TRBJ1-2	11	SARDPSNYGYT
TRBV20-1	TRBJ1-1	14	SAMGPMPGRNLLAF
TRBV3-1	TRBJ1-6	13	ASSQGPGFYSPLH